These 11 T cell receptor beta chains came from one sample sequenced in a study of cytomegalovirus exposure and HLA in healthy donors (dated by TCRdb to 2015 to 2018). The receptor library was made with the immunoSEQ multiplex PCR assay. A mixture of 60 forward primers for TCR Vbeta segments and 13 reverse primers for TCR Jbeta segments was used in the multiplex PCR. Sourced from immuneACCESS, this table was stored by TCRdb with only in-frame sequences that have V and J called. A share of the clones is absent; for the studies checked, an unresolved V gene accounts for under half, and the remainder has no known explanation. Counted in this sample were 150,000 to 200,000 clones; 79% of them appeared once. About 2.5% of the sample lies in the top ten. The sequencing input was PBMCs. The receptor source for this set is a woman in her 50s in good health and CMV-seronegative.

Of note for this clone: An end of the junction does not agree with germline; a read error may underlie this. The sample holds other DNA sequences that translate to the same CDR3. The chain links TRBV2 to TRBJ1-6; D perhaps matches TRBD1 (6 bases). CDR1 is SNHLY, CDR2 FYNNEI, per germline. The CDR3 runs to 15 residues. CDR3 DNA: TGTGCCAGCAGTGAAGACAGGGACGATAATTCCCCCCTCCACTTT. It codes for CASSEDRDDNSPLHF.

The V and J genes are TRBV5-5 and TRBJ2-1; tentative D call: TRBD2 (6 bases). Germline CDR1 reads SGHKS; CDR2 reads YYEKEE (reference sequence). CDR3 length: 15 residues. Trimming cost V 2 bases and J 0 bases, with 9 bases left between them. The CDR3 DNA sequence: TGTGCCAGCAGCTTCGCGGGGAGCTCCTACAATGAGCAGTTCTTC. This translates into CASSFAGSSYNEQFF.

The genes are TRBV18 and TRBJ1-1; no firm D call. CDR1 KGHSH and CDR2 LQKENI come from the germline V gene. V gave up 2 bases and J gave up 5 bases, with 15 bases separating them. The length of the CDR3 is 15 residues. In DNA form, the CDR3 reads TGTGCCAGCTCACCAGGCGGAGGGTGGAGGACTGAAGCTTTCTTT. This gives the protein CASSPGGGWRTEAFF.

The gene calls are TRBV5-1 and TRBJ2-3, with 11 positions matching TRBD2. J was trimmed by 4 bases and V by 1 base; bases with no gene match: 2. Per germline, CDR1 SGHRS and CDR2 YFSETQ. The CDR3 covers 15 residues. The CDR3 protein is CASSLTSGSPDTQYF. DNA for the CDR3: TGCGCCAGCAGCTTGACTAGCGGGAGCCCAGATACGCAGTATTTT.

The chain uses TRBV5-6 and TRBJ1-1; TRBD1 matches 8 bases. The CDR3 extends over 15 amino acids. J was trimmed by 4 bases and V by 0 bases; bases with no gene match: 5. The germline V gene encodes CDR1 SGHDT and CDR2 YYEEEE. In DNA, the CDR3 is TGTGCCAGCAGCTTGGAGGCTACAGGGGGCACTGAAGCTTTCTTT. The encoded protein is CASSLEATGGTEAFF.

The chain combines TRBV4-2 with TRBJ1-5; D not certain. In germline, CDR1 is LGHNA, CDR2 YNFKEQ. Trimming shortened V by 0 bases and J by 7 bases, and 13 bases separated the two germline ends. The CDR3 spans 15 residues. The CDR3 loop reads CASSQDWRSQQPQHF. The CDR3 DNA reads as TGTGCCAGCAGCCAAGACTGGCGGTCTCAGCAGCCCCAGCATTTT.

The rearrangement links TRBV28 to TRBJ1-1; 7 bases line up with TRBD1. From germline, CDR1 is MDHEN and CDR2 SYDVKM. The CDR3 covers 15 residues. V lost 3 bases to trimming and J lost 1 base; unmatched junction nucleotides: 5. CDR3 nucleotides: TGTGCCAGCAGTTTGACAGGGCCTGAGAACACTGAAGCTTTCTTT. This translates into CASSLTGPENTEAFF.

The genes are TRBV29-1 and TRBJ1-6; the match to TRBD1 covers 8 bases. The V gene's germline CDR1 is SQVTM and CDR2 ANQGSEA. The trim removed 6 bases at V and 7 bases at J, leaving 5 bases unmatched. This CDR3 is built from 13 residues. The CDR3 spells CSVGQGGNSPLHF. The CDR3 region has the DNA TGCAGCGTCGGACAGGGTGGAAATTCACCCCTCCACTTT.

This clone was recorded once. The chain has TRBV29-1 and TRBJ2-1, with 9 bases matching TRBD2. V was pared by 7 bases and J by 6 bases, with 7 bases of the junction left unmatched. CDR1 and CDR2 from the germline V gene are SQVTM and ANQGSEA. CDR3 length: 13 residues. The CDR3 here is CSGGAGGSNEQFF. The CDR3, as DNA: TGCAGCGGGGGGGCGGGAGGGAGCAATGAGCAGTTCTTC.

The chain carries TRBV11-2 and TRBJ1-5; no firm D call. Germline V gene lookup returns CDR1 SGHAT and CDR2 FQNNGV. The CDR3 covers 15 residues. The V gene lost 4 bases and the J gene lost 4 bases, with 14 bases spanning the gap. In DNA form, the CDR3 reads TGTGCCAGCAGCTCGGGAAAGGGATTTAATCAGCCCCAGCATTTT. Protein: CASSSGKGFNQPQHF.

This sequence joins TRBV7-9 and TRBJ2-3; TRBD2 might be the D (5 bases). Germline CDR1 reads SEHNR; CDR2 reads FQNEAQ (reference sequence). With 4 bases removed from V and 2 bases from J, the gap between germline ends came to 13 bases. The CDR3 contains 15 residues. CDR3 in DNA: TGTGCCAGCAGCTCGGCTAGCAGTAACACAGATACGCAGTATTTT. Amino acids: CASSSASSNTDTQYF.